Presented here are 2 T cell receptor beta chains from one specimen sequenced in a study of OX40 agonist ivuxolimab in advanced cancers. Clones were sequenced by immunoSEQ multiplex PCR, and TCRdb holds only the in-frame ones, with some missing. The repertoire includes roughly 70,000 clones, about four fifths of them detected once, and 5% sits in the top ten. The specimen was CD4+ or CD8+ T cells sorted from blood, collected in a trial of the OX40 agonist ivuxolimab. All receptors derive from an adult with an advanced solid tumor such as melanoma, head and neck, liver or kidney cancer.

The chain recombines TRBV2 with TRBJ1-1; D not resolved. CDR3 length equals 11 residues. Germline CDR1 and CDR2: SNHLY and FYNNEI. Between the trimmed V and J ends, which lost 8 bases and 5 bases, there was a span of 9 bases. The CDR3 region has the DNA TGTGCCAGCGTGGAGGAAACTGAAGCTTTCTTT. This sequence encodes CASVEETEAFF.

The V and J genes are TRBV2 and TRBJ1-2, with D perhaps matching TRBD1 (6 bases). Trimming removed 4 bases at V and 4 bases at J, with 7 bases between. Germline V gene data show CDR1 as SNHLY and CDR2 as FYNNEI. The CDR3 has 12 residues. The CDR3 loop reads CASSVGGYGYTF. In DNA, the CDR3 is TGTGCCAGCAGTGTAGGGGGCTATGGCTACACCTTC.